This is a list of T cell receptor beta chains from one sample in a study of blood T cell repertoires in COVID-19. Sequenced by immunoSEQ multiplex PCR; TCRdb stores in-frame clones only, minus some. The sample consists of approximately 390,000 clones, about 89% of them appearing once. The sequenced sample consisted of peripheral blood. The receptors stem from a woman in her sixties with COVID-19, enrolled during active disease. The CDR3 runs from the conserved cysteine through the conserved F or W. A D gene is named only where the DNA matches it firmly. Size values are once, few and many counts, or a class for expanded clones, and some rows have none.

d_call,v_call,j_call,clone_size,cdr3_nt,cdr3_aa
NA,TRBV7-2,TRBJ1-2,NA,TGTGCCAGCAGCTGGGATCGGGGGGCGGGCTACACCTTC,CASSWDRGAGYTF
NA,TRBV7-2,TRBJ1-1,NA,TGTGCCAGCAGTTGGAACGGGGCTGAAGCTTTCTTT,CASSWNGAEAFF
NA,TRBV28,TRBJ1-1,NA,TGTGCCAGCAGACCATCTCTAGCGGGGACCACTGAAGCTTTCTTT,CASRPSLAGTTEAFF
TRBD1,TRBV5-1,TRBJ1-4,NA,TGCGCCAGCAGCTTGCGGGGACAGGGTATTGCTAATGAAAAACTGTTTTTT,CASSLRGQGIANEKLFF
TRBD1,TRBV5-4,TRBJ2-5,NA,TGTGCCAGCAGGGCCGGGACAGACTTACAAGAGACCCAGTACTTC,CASRAGTDLQETQYF
NA,TRBV11-2,TRBJ1-2,once,TGTGCCAGCAGCGTAGCAGGCGATGGCTACACCTTC,CASSVAGDGYTF
TRBD2,TRBV11-2,TRBJ2-1,NA,TGTGCCAGCAGACAGCGGGAGGAGCAGTTCTTC,CASRQREEQFF
NA,TRBV5-1,TRBJ2-1,NA,TGCGCCAGCAGCCCGGACTATGAGCAGTTCTTC,CASSPDYEQFF
TRBD1,TRBV18,TRBJ1-2,NA,TGTGCCAGCTCAGTTCCACAGGGGGAGGGCCCGTATGGCTACACCTTC,CASSVPQGEGPYGYTF
TRBD1,TRBV11-2,TRBJ1-2,NA,TGTGCCAGCAGCTTAGATCTCCATGGGACAGAGGATGGCTACACCTTC,CASSLDLHGTEDGYTF
NA,TRBV19,TRBJ1-5,NA,TGTGCCAGTAGCCGACTGGTTAGCAATCAGCCCCAGCATTTT,CASSRLVSNQPQHF
NA,TRBV2,TRBJ1-4,NA,TGTGCCAGCAGTGTTTTGAGTGAAAAACTGTTTTTT,CASSVLSEKLFF
TRBD2,TRBV2,TRBJ2-1,NA,TGTGCCAGCAAACTCGCGGGGGTAATCCACAATGAGCAGTTCTTC,CASKLAGVIHNEQFF
TRBD1,TRBV5-4,TRBJ1-4,NA,TGTGCCTTTCGACAGGGAGCAAATGAAAAACTGTTTTTT,CAFRQGANEKLFF
NA,TRBV21-1,TRBJ2-1,NA,TGTGCCAGCAGCTCAAGGACAGGGAGGAATGAGCAGTTCTTC,CASSSRTGRNEQFF
TRBD2,TRBV24-1,TRBJ2-3,NA,TGTGCCACCGAGACTAGCGGGGTTGACACAGATACGCAGTATTTT,CATETSGVDTDTQYF
NA,TRBV5-1,TRBJ2-5,NA,TGCGCCAGCAGCTTCAACGCGGAGACCCAGTACTTC,CASSFNAETQYF
TRBD1,TRBV6-5,TRBJ1-4,NA,TGTGCCAGCAGTTCCCGGGACAGGGTGGAAAAACTGTTTTTT,CASSSRDRVEKLFF
TRBD1,TRBV5-6,TRBJ2-7,NA,TGTGCCAGCAGCAGATTTTCCGGGACAGGGGACGAGCAGTACTTC,CASSRFSGTGDEQYF
TRBD2,TRBV3-1/TRBV3-2,TRBJ2-4,NA,TGTGCCAGCGTACAAAGCGGGGTAGCCAAAAACATTCAGTACTTC,CASVQSGVAKNIQYF
TRBD1,TRBV19,TRBJ2-7,NA,TGTGCCAGCAAGAACTATGCGACAGGGGGTCTTGGCGAGCAGTACTTC,CASKNYATGGLGEQYF
NA,TRBV5-4,TRBJ2-3,NA,TGTGCCAGCAGCCGACCAAGCGGAGGTAGCACAGATACGCAGTATTTT,CASSRPSGGSTDTQYF
TRBD1,TRBV6-1,TRBJ1-1,NA,TGTGCCAGCAGTGAACCGGGACAGATGAACACTGAAGCTTTCTTT,CASSEPGQMNTEAFF
TRBD1,TRBV11-3,TRBJ1-1,NA,TGTGCCAGCAGCCGAGCCCAGGGACAGGGGGAAACTGAAGCTTTCTTT,CASSRAQGQGETEAFF
NA,TRBV28,TRBJ1-2,NA,TGTGCCAGCAGTTCACAGGTTACTAACTATGGCTACACCTTC,CASSSQVTNYGYTF
NA,TRBV5-1,TRBJ2-3,few,TGCGCCAGCAGCCCCGACGACAGGATCACAGATACGCAGTATTTT,CASSPDDRITDTQYF
TRBD2,TRBV5-1,TRBJ2-3,NA,TGCGCCAGCAGCCCTGGGACTAGCGGGGGTCCAGATACGCAGTATTTT,CASSPGTSGGPDTQYF
NA,TRBV28,TRBJ1-5,NA,TGTGCCAGCAGTCAATGGGTGGGGCGGCATTTT,CASSQWVGRHF
NA,TRBV7-9,TRBJ1-1,NA,TGTGCCAGCAGCAACCGGGACAAAGACACTGAAGCTTTCTTT,CASSNRDKDTEAFF
TRBD2,TRBV15,TRBJ2-1,NA,TGTGCCACCAGCAGATCGCCGGGACTAGCGGGGGGCTCACTTTACAATGAGCAGTTCTTC,CATSRSPGLAGGSLYNEQFF
TRBD2,TRBV13,TRBJ2-5,once,TGTGCCAGCAGTCCACGAGGGGCTAGCGGGGGAGAGACCCAGTACTTC,CASSPRGASGGETQYF
TRBD1,TRBV5-8,TRBJ2-7,NA,TGTGCCAGCAGCTCCAGGGGGTACGAGCAGTACTTC,CASSSRGYEQYF
NA,TRBV19,TRBJ1-2,NA,TGTGCCAGTAGTACCCGGGAGGGCTATGGCTACACCTTC,CASSTREGYGYTF
TRBD2,TRBV19,TRBJ2-3,NA,TGTGCCAGTAGTATCCAACATAGCGGGGGGGCAACAGATACGCAGTATTTT,CASSIQHSGGATDTQYF
NA,TRBV5-1,TRBJ1-5,once,TGCGCCAGCAGCTTGGGTCTCCGAGGGCCCAATCAGCCCCAGCATTTT,CASSLGLRGPNQPQHF
TRBD1,TRBV6-5,TRBJ1-2,NA,TGTGCCAGCAGTCGACAGGGGGGAAGTCATGGCTACACCTTC,CASSRQGGSHGYTF
TRBD1,TRBV19,TRBJ1-2,NA,TGTGCCAGTTACAGGGGACAATATGGCTACACCTTC,CASYRGQYGYTF
NA,TRBV28,TRBJ1-1,NA,TGTGCCAGCAGTTTACTGTCGGACCTCGGGATTGCTTTCTTT,CASSLLSDLGIAFF
NA,TRBV5-1,TRBJ1-2,NA,TGCGCCAGCAGGAACAGTTATCAGGGCCCTGGAGGCTACACCTTC,CASRNSYQGPGGYTF
NA,TRBV5-4,TRBJ1-1,once,TGTGCCAGCAGCTTGGGAGCCGGCGGGAGGGCTTTCTTT,CASSLGAGGRAFF
NA,TRBV2,TRBJ1-1,NA,TGTGCCAGCAGTCCTAACACCATACAGGGAACCCACACTGAAGCTTTCTTT,CASSPNTIQGTHTEAFF
NA,TRBV5-1,TRBJ2-6,NA,TGCGCCAGCAGCTCGGCTGCCAGGGTCTCTGGGGCCAACGTCCTGACTTTC,CASSSAARVSGANVLTF
NA,TRBV11-2,TRBJ2-7,NA,TGTGCCAGCAGCCGCGGGACGCTTATCTACGAGCAGTACTTC,CASSRGTLIYEQYF
TRBD1,TRBV28,TRBJ2-1,NA,TGTGCCAGCAGTAAGGACAGGTGGCATGAGCAGTTCTTC,CASSKDRWHEQFF
NA,TRBV18,TRBJ2-7,NA,TGTGCCAGCTCACCGATAGGCAACGCGGACGAGCAGTACTTC,CASSPIGNADEQYF
NA,TRBV4-1,TRBJ2-7,once,TGCGCCAGCAGCCCATTGGAGAGCTCCTACGAGCAGTACTTC,CASSPLESSYEQYF
NA,TRBV12-5,TRBJ2-1,NA,TGTGCTAGTGGCTGGGAAGAGGGTGAGCAGTTCTTC,CASGWEEGEQFF
TRBD2,TRBV18,TRBJ2-2,NA,TGTGCCAGCTCACCACCGGGACTAGCGTACACCGGGGAGCTGTTTTTT,CASSPPGLAYTGELFF
TRBD2,TRBV7-3,TRBJ2-3,NA,TGTGCCAGCAGCTTTGGCCCCAGCGGGGGGCCTGCAGATACGCAGTATTTT,CASSFGPSGGPADTQYF
NA,TRBV5-8,TRBJ1-2,NA,TGTGCCAGCAGCTTGACAGGGCTCTATGGCTACACCTTC,CASSLTGLYGYTF
TRBD2,TRBV7-9,TRBJ2-5,NA,TGTGCCAGCAGCGGCCGGGACTACGTTGAAGAGACCCAGTACTTC,CASSGRDYVEETQYF
TRBD1,TRBV5-5,TRBJ1-2,NA,TGTGCCAGCAGTGCCGGGGACAGACAATTCTATGGCTACACCTTC,CASSAGDRQFYGYTF
NA,TRBV19,TRBJ2-3,NA,TGTGCCAGTAGTATAGAGGGAGAAACGCAGTATTTT,CASSIEGETQYF
NA,TRBV5-1,TRBJ2-3,NA,TGCGCCAGCAGCAAAAACAGGGAGACAGATACGCAGTATTTT,CASSKNRETDTQYF
TRBD2,TRBV4-1,TRBJ2-1,NA,TGCGCCAGCAGCCACCCGGGACTAGCTTACAATGAGCAGTTCTTC,CASSHPGLAYNEQFF
NA,TRBV5-8,TRBJ1-2,few,TGTGCCAGCAGCTTAGCAGGGGTGCGTGGCTACACCTTC,CASSLAGVRGYTF
NA,TRBV9,TRBJ1-4,NA,TGTGCCAGCAGCGGTGGCCAGGGCGAAGAAAAACTGTTTTTT,CASSGGQGEEKLFF